One TCR beta chain is described in this entry. Its antigen is undetermined. The sample belongs to a study of response to subunit inactivated influenza vaccine. Study results and limitations: Few new T cells, the authors suggested, are recruited by each seasonal influenza vaccination.

TCRdb independently ran MiXCR on the RT-PCR reads; one entry per CDR3 protein. The data show 500,000 to 600,000 distinct CDR3 sequences, around 13% seen once. Source: PBMCs from blood, taken about 11 days after vaccination. The receptor was derived from a man aged 45 to 65 who received an inactivated influenza vaccine.

For the CDR3, the DNA is TGTGCCAGCCGCCTACGTGGGACTGTAAACACCGGGGAGCTGTTTTTT. Its translation is CASRLRGTVNTGELFF. The chain has TRBV7-2 and TRBJ2-2, with D possibly being TRBD2 (6 bases). Germline loops: CDR1 SGHTA, CDR2 FQGNSA. The CDR3 totals 16 residues. The V and J ends lost 8 bases and 2 bases respectively, with 18 bases between them.